Listed below are T cell receptor beta chains from one sample, sequenced in a study of OX40 agonist ivuxolimab in advanced cancers. Assay: immunoSEQ multiplex PCR; the TCRdb copy retains only in-frame clones and omits some. The sample has about 60,000 clones, over 80% seen once. The specimen was CD4+ or CD8+ T cells sorted from blood, collected in a trial of the OX40 agonist ivuxolimab. Receptors originate from an adult with an advanced solid tumor such as melanoma, head and neck, liver or kidney cancer. CDR3s leave out the opening cysteine and the closing phenylalanine or tryptophan. Fields, in order: V gene, clone size, D gene, J gene, CDR3 protein. A D gene is named only where the DNA matches it firmly. Expanded clones are given a class, and other clones once, few, many or no size at all.

TRBV27	NA	NA	TRBJ1-2	ASSPWGYYGYT
TRBV7-9	NA	NA	TRBJ1-1	ASSLRSPEAF
TRBV29-1	NA	TRBD1	TRBJ1-2	SARQGAYGYT
TRBV7-8	NA	NA	TRBJ2-7	ASSSPGGNEQY
TRBV19	NA	TRBD1	TRBJ2-7	ASSQGGFDEQY
TRBV5-6	NA	TRBD2	TRBJ2-1	ASSLLAGGDNEQF
TRBV30	NA	NA	TRBJ2-3	AWSGADTQY
TRBV4-3	NA	NA	TRBJ1-2	ASSQDPIPDGGYT
TRBV27	NA	NA	TRBJ1-3	ASSPFSGNTIY
TRBV9	NA	NA	TRBJ1-3	ASSVANGLPGNTIY
TRBV4-2	NA	TRBD2	TRBJ2-1	ASSQEGSGSGAEQF
TRBV7-8	NA	TRBD1	TRBJ2-7	ASSRLGQSSSYEQY
TRBV7-2	NA	NA	TRBJ2-3	ASSFRERVTDTQY
TRBV9	NA	NA	TRBJ2-5	ASSVEVEETQY
TRBV7-9	NA	NA	TRBJ1-1	ASSYTGSYTEAF
TRBV7-6	NA	NA	TRBJ2-2	ASSLGGSGELF
TRBV9	NA	NA	TRBJ2-7	ASSQTGGNEGVEQY
TRBV15	NA	NA	TRBJ2-2	ATSKTDSNTGELF
TRBV7-9	NA	NA	TRBJ2-5	ASSLVDRIQETQY
TRBV27	NA	NA	TRBJ2-1	ASSLDGRSYNEQF
TRBV27	NA	NA	TRBJ1-1	ASSLSGSDTEAF
TRBV9	NA	TRBD1	TRBJ2-5	ASTETGQETQY
TRBV6-4	NA	NA	TRBJ2-2	ASRDFNTGELF
TRBV19	NA	NA	TRBJ2-1	ASSYGHLSYNEQF
TRBV7-9	once	TRBD2	TRBJ2-5	ASSPSGTSERETQY
TRBV5-4	NA	NA	TRBJ2-7	ASSDSYEQY
TRBV6-1	NA	NA	TRBJ1-2	ASSEGTTNYGYT
TRBV7-9	NA	TRBD1	TRBJ2-7	ASSPGTGQGLFEQY
TRBV7-9	NA	TRBD1	TRBJ1-2	ASSLGTGNLVDGYT
TRBV27	NA	NA	TRBJ2-7	ASSFNLGAYEQY
TRBV10-2	NA	TRBD1	TRBJ2-7	ASSGSRTGVTLGYEQY
TRBV7-9	NA	NA	TRBJ2-1	ASSLVGDEQF
TRBV5-1	NA	NA	TRBJ1-2	ASSPGTAYGYT
TRBV7-9	NA	TRBD1	TRBJ1-1	ASSSRDRMNTEAF
TRBV25-1	NA	NA	TRBJ1-2	ASSEYPGTDDGYT
TRBV4-3	NA	NA	TRBJ2-1	ASSHPGLTNEQF
TRBV7-9	NA	NA	TRBJ2-1	ASSLTAWEYNEQF
TRBV9	once	NA	TRBJ2-2	ASSVDGGLVTGELF
TRBV4-1	NA	TRBD2	TRBJ2-7	ASSPLADSSYEQY
TRBV14	NA	NA	TRBJ1-2	ASSPGVTGLAYGYT
TRBV27	NA	NA	TRBJ2-1	ASSFHAAGPYNEQF
TRBV9	NA	TRBD2	TRBJ2-1	ASSAPGGGADNEQF
TRBV28	NA	NA	TRBJ2-3	ASSFSADFTDTQY
TRBV7-3	NA	NA	TRBJ2-1	ASSLNGEQF
TRBV6-1	NA	NA	TRBJ1-4	ASRELGAEKLF
TRBV11-2	NA	NA	TRBJ1-4	ASSLSTNEKLF
TRBV29-1	NA	NA	TRBJ2-5	SVEDRGRRQETQY
TRBV7-9	once	NA	NA	ASSLGLGTQTYEQY
TRBV6-5	NA	TRBD2	TRBJ2-2	ASSYPGTSGVGELF
TRBV27	NA	TRBD2	TRBJ2-5	ASSLMGGGSQETQY
TRBV6-1	NA	TRBD1	TRBJ2-5	ASSDRQGSYETQY
TRBV4-3	NA	TRBD2	TRBJ2-7	ASSQGLAGGPSYEQY